This TCR beta chain is drawn from a study of CD8 T cells in ankylosing spondylitis. On this clonotype: Its target is unknown.

Germline loops: CDR1 MGHRA, CDR2 YSYEKL. V was cut by 1 base and J by 7 bases, with 13 bases left in between. There are 15 residues in the CDR3. General observations from the study: Blood of patients with ankylosing spondylitis appeared to be characterized by a TCR beta motif of eight highly homologous variants.

From the 5' RACE reads, TCRdb called clonotypes with MiXCR, one entry per CDR3 protein. This table has hundreds of thousands of distinct CDR3 sequences, 15% to 20% appearing once. The sample taken for sequencing was blood, either unsorted or a sorted T cell fraction (not recorded which). The clonotype originates from a male donor with ankylosing spondylitis. This chain connects TRBV4-1 to TRBJ1-4, with D possibly being TRBD1 (5 bases). The CDR3: CASSQAGGRSEKLFF. The CDR3 DNA reads as TGCGCCAGCAGCCAAGCGGGGGGAAGGAGTGAAAAACTGTTTTTT.